Listed here are 20 T cell receptor beta chains from one sample, sequenced in a study of T-cell memory formation after mild COVID-19. In TCRdb, the 5' RACE reads were re-called with MiXCR into one record per CDR3 protein. This sample has around 120,000 distinct CDR3 sequences, with 15% to 20% found just once. What was sequenced was PBMCs or a T cell subset sorted from them (not recorded which). Source of these receptors: an adult woman who had mild COVID-19 (a few samples of this study predate the infection). Cell type and time point are not known.

This clonotype was counted a single time. J is TRBJ2-1 and V is TRBV11-3, with D unclear. The germline V gene has CDR1 SGHNT and CDR2 YENEEA. The CDR3 has 14 residues. Between the trimmed V and J ends, which lost 5 bases and 11 bases, there was a span of 19 bases. This chain's CDR3 is CASSPHPPQAQQFF. Here the CDR3 DNA reads TGTGCCAGCAGCCCCCATCCCCCGCAGGCCCAGCAGTTCTTC.

This chain links TRBV9 with TRBJ2-1, with 10 bases that match TRBD2. After removal of 3 bases from V and 4 bases from J, the junction contained 7 bases not matched to a gene. Germline V lookup: CDR1 SGDLS, CDR2 YYNGEE. CDR3 size: 16 residues. The CDR3 reads CASSASGRAAYNEQFF. CDR3 sequence (DNA): TGTGCCAGCAGCGCCAGCGGGAGGGCCGCTTACAATGAGCAGTTCTTC.

This chain joins TRBV29-1 and TRBJ2-5; TRBD2 matches 9 bases. CDR3 size: 13 residues. V shed 8 bases and J 2 bases; nucleotides not matched to a gene: 6. The germline V gene encodes CDR1 SQVTM and CDR2 ANQGSEA. CDR3 region: CSFLAGEQETQYF. The CDR3 region has the DNA TGCAGCTTCTTAGCGGGGGAGCAAGAGACCCAGTACTTC.

This rearrangement joins TRBV6-2 or TRBV6-3 to TRBJ2-1, with 11 bases lining up with TRBD2. Germline CDR1 MNHEY, CDR2 SVGEGT. Trimming took 6 bases from V and 3 from J; bases not matched to a gene: 10. The CDR3 extends over 17 amino acids. CDR3 sequence reads: CASSKGLAVPFYNEQFF. The CDR3 region has the DNA TGTGCCAGCAGCAAGGGACTAGCGGTGCCCTTCTACAATGAGCAGTTCTTC.

The sample holds a few counts of this clonotype. J is TRBJ2-5 and V is TRBV13, with TRBD2 matching 14 bases. The germline gives CDR1 PRHDT, CDR2 FYEKMQ (reference sequence). The ends lost 5 bases at V and 1 base at J; junction bases unmatched: 9. The CDR3 has 18 residues. CDR3 DNA sequence: TGTGCCAGCAGCCGGACGGGACTAGCGGGAGCCCTCCAAGAGACCCAGTACTTC. Its translation: CASSRTGLAGALQETQYF.

The chain uses TRBV4-1 and TRBJ2-5, with 9 bases aligning to TRBD2. Germline V CDR1 and CDR2: MGHRA, YSYEKL. The CDR3 is made up of 15 amino acids. With 3 bases clipped from V and 3 bases from J, the junction kept 5 bases outside the gene matches. The CDR3 coding sequence is TGCGCCAGCAGCCAGCTTAGCGGGGGCAAAGAGACCCAGTACTTC. Translation: CASSQLSGGKETQYF.

V gene TRBV7-3 combines with J gene TRBJ2-3; 7 positions agree with TRBD2. V lost 5 bases to trimming and J lost 0 bases; unmatched junction nucleotides: 8. The germline gives CDR1 SGHTA, CDR2 FQGTGA. The CDR3 is made up of 16 amino acids. For the CDR3, the DNA is TGTGCCAGCAGCCGAAGCGGGGAAACAAGCACAGATACGCAGTATTTT. Encoded protein: CASSRSGETSTDTQYF.

The genes are TRBV27 and TRBJ2-7; D might be TRBD1 or TRBD2, each matching 5 bases. This CDR3 has 15 amino acids. The germline gives CDR1 MNHEY, CDR2 SMNVEV (reference sequence). The V and J ends lost 2 bases and 6 bases respectively, with 17 bases between them. For the CDR3, the DNA is TGTGCCAGCAGTTTAGTAGGGACCCCTTTGGGCGAGCAGTACTTC. Its protein product is CASSLVGTPLGEQYF.

At least ten counts were recorded for this clonotype. V usage is TRBV4-3 and J usage is TRBJ2-3; 9 positions match TRBD2. This CDR3 comprises 15 residues. Trimming cost V 4 bases and J 0 bases; bases outside gene matches: 2. Germline CDR1 is LGHNA and CDR2 is YSLEER. CDR3 residues: CASSLTSGSTDTQYF. The CDR3 bases are TGCGCCAGCAGCCTCACTAGCGGGAGCACAGATACGCAGTATTTT.

At least ten counts were recorded for this clonotype. J is TRBJ2-3 and V is TRBV4-2, with 10 positions matching TRBD2. Trimming cost V 0 bases and J 0 bases; bases outside gene matches: 0. In germline, CDR1 is LGHNA, CDR2 YNFKEQ. The CDR3 is made up of 16 amino acids. The CDR3 DNA reads as TGTGCCAGCAGCCAAGAACTAGCGGGGAGCACAGATACGCAGTATTTT. Residues: CASSQELAGSTDTQYF.

The V call is TRBV14, the J call TRBJ2-2; D gene uncertain. Per germline, CDR1 SGHDN and CDR2 FVKESK. The CDR3 is made up of 15 amino acids. V lost 1 base and J lost 4, with 10 bases in between. CDR3 DNA: TGTGCCAGCAGCCAAGTGGTCTTCCCCACCGGGGAGCTGTTTTTT. It translates to CASSQVVFPTGELFF.

The chain employs TRBV6-2 or TRBV6-3 and TRBJ2-1; 8 bases agree with TRBD2. Looked up from germline, CDR1 is MNHEY and CDR2 is SVGEGT. This CDR3 has 16 residues. The CDR3 DNA is TGTGCAAGCTCCTACCTCGTACTAGCGGAATACAATGAGCAGTTCTTC. This gives the protein CASSYLVLAEYNEQFF.

This clonotype was seen a few times. The rearrangement uses TRBV18 and TRBJ2-3; D ambiguous. V lost 5 bases to trimming and J lost 5 bases, with 5 bases between them. From germline, CDR1 is KGHSH and CDR2 LQKENI. CDR3 length: 11 residues. CDR3 sequence: CASSAGDTQYF. The CDR3 coding sequence is TGTGCCAGCTCAGCCGGAGATACGCAGTATTTT.

A word on this clonotype: The junction departs from the called germline gene at one end, perhaps through a read error. This rearrangement joins TRBV27 to TRBJ2-6; D is unclear. CDR3 length equals 14 residues. Germline CDR1 reads MNHEY; CDR2 reads SMNVEV (reference sequence). The CDR3 nucleotides read TGTGCCTGCAGTTTTCAGTCTGGGGCCAACGTCCTGACTTTC. Protein sequence: CACSFQSGANVLTF.

Only a few counts were recorded for this clonotype. This rearrangement joins TRBV19 to TRBJ2-3, with 8 bases aligning to TRBD2. Germline CDR1 and CDR2: LNHDA and SQIVND (reference sequence). This CDR3 spans 16 amino acids. The V segment lost 0 bases and the J segment 0 bases; nucleotides outside the gene matches: 2. CDR3: CASSIDRTSSTDTQYF. Here the CDR3 DNA reads TGTGCCAGTAGTATAGACAGGACTAGCAGCACAGATACGCAGTATTTT.

The J gene is TRBJ2-2, the V gene TRBV18; D remains ambiguous. Trimming cost V 1 base and J 4 bases, with 13 bases left between them. This CDR3 contains 16 residues. The germline gives CDR1 KGHSH, CDR2 LQKENI. The CDR3 spells CASSPRGGGGTGELFF. Written as DNA, the CDR3 is TGTGCCAGCTCACCACGAGGCGGCGGTGGCACCGGGGAGCTGTTTTTT.

This chain connects TRBV3-1 to TRBJ2-7; 7 bases line up with TRBD2. The germline CDR1 and CDR2 sequences are LGHDT and YNNKEL (reference sequence). The CDR3 has 16 residues. Germline trimming cut 0 bases from V and 0 bases from J; bases unmatched to any gene: 5. The CDR3 region has the DNA TGTGCCAGCAGCCAAGAATCTTCTAGCGGCTCCTACGAGCAGTACTTC. It specifies CASSQESSSGSYEQYF.

This clonotype was detected a few times. V usage is TRBV6-4 and J usage is TRBJ2-3; 13 bases are shared with TRBD2. The CDR3 totals 15 residues. From germline, CDR1 is MRHNA and CDR2 SNTAGT. V gave up 8 bases and J gave up 4 bases; unmatched junction bases: 6. The CDR3 DNA is TGTGCCAGCGCCAGGACTAGCGGGAGTGCAGATACGCAGTATTTT. Translation gives CASARTSGSADTQYF.

Notes on this clonotype: A junction boundary mismatches the germline segment, possibly from a read error. V usage is TRBV24-1 and J usage is TRBJ2-2; 7 bases are a match to TRBD1. Germline-derived CDR1 and CDR2 are KGHDR and SFDVKD. The CDR3 totals 13 residues. The CDR3 bases are TGTGCCACCAGGGACAGGAACACCGGGGAGCTTTTTTTT. It specifies CATRDRNTGELFF.

This clonotype appeared a few times. V and J are TRBV7-9 and TRBJ2-1; D is perhaps TRBD2 (6 bases). V shed 0 bases and J shed 2 bases, with 20 bases lying between them. The CDR3 is made up of 19 amino acids. Germline CDR1 and CDR2: SEHNR and FQNEAQ (reference sequence). The CDR3 DNA reads TGTGCCAGCAGCTTAGCCGTAGCGGAAAACAATCTAGCCTACAATGAGCAGTTCTTC. Residues: CASSLAVAENNLAYNEQFF.